The 27 T cell receptor beta chains below were found in one sample sequenced in a study of blood T cell repertoires in COVID-19. Clones were sequenced by immunoSEQ multiplex PCR, and TCRdb holds only the in-frame ones, with some missing. The repertoire holds about 180,000 clones, with roughly nine tenths as singletons. The sequenced sample consisted of peripheral blood. All receptors derive from a young woman with active or convalescent COVID-19.

This clone appeared a single time. J is TRBJ1-1 and V is TRBV19, with 7 bases that match TRBD1. V lost 6 bases and J lost 0; bases outside the gene matches: 10. Looked up from germline, CDR1 is LNHDA and CDR2 is SQIVND (reference sequence). CDR3 length: 16 residues. DNA of the CDR3: TGTGCCAGTAGAACCAAATCCGGGACAGTGAACACTGAAGCTTTCTTT. It is translated as CASRTKSGTVNTEAFF.

J is TRBJ2-7 and V is TRBV15, with D perhaps matching TRBD2 (6 bases). Germline CDR1 is LNHNV and CDR2 is YYDKDF (reference sequence). The CDR3 has 17 amino acids. V gave up 2 bases and J gave up 5 bases, with 22 bases separating them. CDR3 coding DNA: TGTGCCACCAGCAGACGCCCCAAAGGAGGGCTAGGGGACGAGCAGTACTTC. Its translation is CATSRRPKGGLGDEQYF.

A word on this clone: At one end the junction does not follow the germline gene, possibly because of a read error. The chain links TRBV7-7 to TRBJ1-5; TRBD1 matches at 8 bases. Germline CDR1 and CDR2: SSHAT and FNYEAQ (reference sequence). This CDR3 has 16 amino acids. DNA of the CDR3: TGTGCTAGCAGCCCGAAGGACAGGGTGGTCAATCAGCCCCAGCATTTT. As protein: CASSPKDRVVNQPQHF. Combining the CDR3 with reference TRBV7-7 and TRBJ1-5 gives the whole variable domain GAGVSQSPRYKVTKRGQDVTLRCDPISSHATLYWYQQALGQGPEFLTYFNYEAQPDKSGLPSDRFSAERPEGSISTLTIQRTEQRDSAMYRCASSPKDRVVNQPQHFGDGTRLSIL.

V gene TRBV6-1 combines with J gene TRBJ1-2; 10 bases map to TRBD1. Germline lookup yields CDR1 MNHNS and CDR2 SASEGT. The CDR3 totals 14 residues. The V and J ends lost 3 bases and 7 bases, in that order; junction bases with no gene match: 5. For the CDR3, the DNA is TGTGCCAGCAGTGAGGAGGGGACAGGGGCTGGCTACACCTTC. It codes for CASSEEGTGAGYTF.

This clone was recorded once. The chain is built from TRBV5-8 and TRBJ2-1, with 9 bases matching TRBD1. This CDR3 has 16 amino acids. Germline V gene data show CDR1 as SGHTS and CDR2 as YDEGEE. The V segment lost 4 bases and the J segment 4 bases; nucleotides outside the gene matches: 9. The chain's CDR3 is CASSTGDRALYNEQFF. CDR3 in DNA: TGTGCCAGCAGCACTGGGGACAGGGCCCTATACAATGAGCAGTTCTTC.

This chain links TRBV11-3 with TRBJ2-7; the D gene is possibly TRBD1 (6 bases). The CDR3 runs 15 residues. Germline values: CDR1 SGHNT, CDR2 YENEEA. Trimming cost V 4 bases and J 2 bases, with 15 bases left between them. The CDR3 nucleotides are TGTGCCAGCAGCTCTCAAGACAGGCCTCCCTACGAGCAGTACTTC. It translates to CASSSQDRPPYEQYF.

The chain carries TRBV27 and TRBJ1-1, with TRBD1 matching over 7 bases. Germline loops: CDR1 MNHEY, CDR2 SMNVEV (reference sequence). The CDR3 consists of 16 residues. V was clipped by 5 bases and J by 2 bases; unmatched bases: 11. In nucleotides, the CDR3 is TGTGCCAGCAGTCCCGACAGGGAGTGGGAAAACACTGAAGCTTTCTTT. This codes for CASSPDREWENTEAFF.

V is TRBV5-1 and J is TRBJ1-1; D perhaps matches TRBD1 (6 bases). Germline loops: CDR1 SGHRS, CDR2 YFSETQ. The CDR3 covers 19 residues. Trimming cost V 1 base and J 1 base, with 23 bases left between them. For the CDR3, the DNA is TGCGCCAGCAGCTTGAAAGAGCCAGGGGTAGTCGTAGAGAACACTGAAGCTTTCTTT. Protein sequence: CASSLKEPGVVVENTEAFF.

The table lists this clone with a count of one. This sequence joins TRBV18 and TRBJ2-3; 8 bases match TRBD2. The CDR3 is 15 residues long. Germline V gene data show CDR1 as KGHSH and CDR2 as LQKENI. Trimming removed 4 bases from V and 1 base from J; junction bases left unmatched: 4. The CDR3 DNA reads as TGTGCCAGCTCACGGACTAGCCCGGGCACAGATACGCAGTATTTT. Its translation is CASSRTSPGTDTQYF.

This chain connects TRBV9 to TRBJ1-6; D is undetermined. CDR3 length: 16 residues. CDR1 and CDR2 from the germline V gene are SGDLS and YYNGEE. Between the trimmed V and J ends, which lost 0 bases and 10 bases, there was a span of 17 bases. Here the CDR3 reads CASSVGGTRGESPLHF. The CDR3, as DNA: TGTGCCAGCAGCGTAGGGGGAACCCGCGGGGAATCACCCCTCCACTTT.

The chain joins TRBV7-6 to TRBJ2-2, with a weak D call TRBD2 (5 bases). Germline assignment: CDR1 SGHVS and CDR2 FNYEAQ. The germline V and J ends were trimmed by 1 base and 4 bases, with 13 bases remaining between them. The CDR3 loop spans 16 amino acids. The CDR3: CASSLVFDGVTGELFF. As DNA, the CDR3 is TGTGCCAGCAGCTTAGTATTCGACGGGGTCACCGGGGAGCTGTTTTTT.

The chain recombines TRBV4-2 with TRBJ1-5, with 8 nucleotides matching TRBD1. With V trimmed by 0 bases and J by 5 bases, 3 bases remained unmatched. The germline V gene has CDR1 LGHNA and CDR2 YNFKEQ. CDR3 length: 15 residues. For the CDR3, the DNA is TGTGCCAGCAGCCAAGATGGACAGGGCGATCAGCCCCAGCATTTT. Translated, it gives CASSQDGQGDQPQHF.

This rearrangement joins TRBV2 to TRBJ1-6; D not resolved. The germline gives CDR1 SNHLY, CDR2 FYNNEI. This CDR3 region has 13 residues. V was cut by 8 bases and J by 5 bases, with 10 bases left in between. The CDR3 region has the DNA TGTGCCAGCGCCGGGTCCAATAATTCACCCCTCCACTTT. Translation gives CASAGSNNSPLHF.

This chain uses TRBV6-6 with TRBJ2-1; 12 bases are a match to TRBD2. The CDR3 length is 15 residues. The V and J ends lost 7 bases and 4 bases, in that order; junction bases with no gene match: 5. Germline-derived CDR1 and CDR2 are MNHNY and SVGAGI (reference sequence). The CDR3 sequence: CASNALAGGYNEQFF. CDR3 nucleotide sequence: TGTGCCAGCAACGCACTAGCGGGGGGATACAATGAGCAGTTCTTC.

This clone was counted ten times or more. The V and J genes are TRBV10-3 and TRBJ1-2; 11 nucleotides align to TRBD1. CDR1 and CDR2 from the germline V gene are ENHRY and SYGVKD. J was trimmed by 0 bases and V by 7 bases; bases with no gene match: 7. The CDR3 consists of 16 residues. The CDR3 protein is CAITPGQGVSNYGYTF. CDR3 bases: TGTGCCATCACCCCGGGACAGGGGGTTTCTAACTATGGCTACACCTTC.

DNA for the CDR3: TGTGCCAGCAGCTTAGGAAGTGAGAGTGGACTAGCGGGGGAGATACGCACAGATACGCAGTATTTT. It specifies CASSLGSESGLAGEIRTDTQYF. This chain links TRBV7-6 with TRBJ2-3; 13 bases match TRBD2. This CDR3 spans 22 amino acids. V was pared by 1 base and J by 1 base, with 17 bases of the junction left unmatched. Germline-derived CDR1 and CDR2 are SGHVS and FNYEAQ.

This chain joins TRBV19 and TRBJ1-4; possibly TRBD1 for D (5 bases). Germline CDR1 reads LNHDA; CDR2 reads SQIVND (reference sequence). The CDR3 extends over 15 amino acids. V was pared by 4 bases and J by 0 bases, with 9 bases between. The CDR3 reads CASSSDRATNEKLFF. The CDR3 DNA follows: TGTGCCAGTAGTAGTGACAGAGCAACTAATGAAAAACTGTTTTTT. Drawing the rest from reference TRBV19 and TRBJ1-4, the complete variable domain is DGGITQSPKYLFRKEGQNVTLSCEQNLNHDAMYWYRQDPGQGLRLIYYSQIVNDFQKGDIAEGYSVSREKKESFPLTVTSAQKNPTAFYLCASSSDRATNEKLFFGSGTQLSVL.

The chain has TRBV27 and TRBJ1-1; possibly TRBD1 for D (5 bases). This CDR3 is built from 15 residues. Trimming shortened V by 6 bases and J by 0 bases, and 14 bases separated the two germline ends. Germline loops: CDR1 MNHEY, CDR2 SMNVEV (reference sequence). The CDR3 is CASRLTVLMNTEAFF. CDR3 DNA sequence: TGTGCCAGCAGGTTGACAGTTCTTATGAACACTGAAGCTTTCTTT.

The chain carries TRBV5-1 and TRBJ1-6, with D hard to call. Looked up from germline, CDR1 is SGHRS and CDR2 is YFSETQ. Trimming removed 0 bases at V and 6 bases at J, with 10 bases between. This CDR3 comprises 15 residues. The CDR3 coding sequence is TGCGCCAGCAGCTTGGTAGCCGCAGTTAATTCACCCCTCCACTTT. It codes for CASSLVAAVNSPLHF.

The chain recombines TRBV30 with TRBJ1-5; 9 nucleotides align to TRBD1. J was trimmed by 3 bases and V by 1 base; bases with no gene match: 4. CDR3 length equals 15 residues. Germline-derived CDR1 and CDR2 are GTSNPN and SVGIG (reference sequence). CDR3 residues: CAWSGGTGYNQPQHF. The DNA for the CDR3 is TGTGCCTGGAGTGGCGGGACAGGGTACAATCAGCCCCAGCATTTT.

V is TRBV6-5 and J is TRBJ1-2; a weak D match, TRBD1 (5 bases). The CDR3 consists of 15 residues. Germline V gene data show CDR1 as MNHEY and CDR2 as SVGAGI. V lost 6 bases to trimming and J lost 5 bases, with 19 bases between them. The DNA for the CDR3 is TGTGCCAGCAGCCAAGTCCCCGGACATTATTATGGCTACACCTTC. This translates into CASSQVPGHYYGYTF.

This clone was seen just once. V is TRBV6-2 or TRBV6-3 and J is TRBJ2-1; 8 bases are a match to TRBD1. With 2 bases clipped from V and 2 bases from J, the junction kept 2 bases outside the gene matches. Germline V gene data show CDR1 as MNHEY and CDR2 as SVGEGT. The CDR3 is 15 amino acids. In nucleotides, the CDR3 is TGTGCCAGCAGTTACCGGACAGGGCCCTACAATGAGCAGTTCTTC. Translation: CASSYRTGPYNEQFF.

This chain links TRBV10-3 with TRBJ2-7; D might be TRBD2 (6 bases). This CDR3 spans 12 amino acids. Germline V gives CDR1 ENHRY, CDR2 SYGVKD. V shed 10 bases and J shed 4 bases, with 14 bases lying between them. The CDR3 sequence is CASGDSPYEQYF. Here the CDR3 DNA reads TGTGCCAGCGGGGACTCCCCATACGAGCAGTACTTC.

This chain connects TRBV18 to TRBJ1-4, with 7 positions matching TRBD1. The ends lost 3 bases at V and 7 bases at J; junction bases unmatched: 14. The CDR3 has 17 residues. In germline, CDR1 is KGHSH, CDR2 LQKENI. The chain's CDR3 is CASSPGTETTLSEKLFF. CDR3 bases: TGTGCCAGCTCACCTGGGACAGAGACCACACTCAGTGAAAAACTGTTTTTT.

The chain recombines TRBV30 with TRBJ1-5; TRBD1 matches at 7 bases. The length of the CDR3 is 15 residues. Germline V gene data show CDR1 as GTSNPN and CDR2 as SVGIG (reference sequence). Losses at the gene ends were 8 bases for V and 0 bases for J; bases not matched to a gene: 10. The CDR3 DNA follows: TGTGCCGTGGAGGACAGGTCGTATAGCAATCAGCCCCAGCATTTT. Protein: CAVEDRSYSNQPQHF.

This clone came up once. V gene TRBV28 combines with J gene TRBJ1-5, with unresolved D. Trimming took off 2 bases at V and 12 bases at J, with 11 bases between the two ends. This CDR3 spans 12 amino acids. Per the germline V gene, CDR1 is MDHEN and CDR2 is SYDVKM. Here the CDR3 DNA reads TGTGCCAGCAGTTTAGCCCGACACCGCCAGCATTTT. Translated, it gives CASSLARHRQHF.

The chain is built from TRBV19 and TRBJ2-1, with a weak D call TRBD1 (6 bases). The CDR3 totals 15 residues. V lost 3 bases and J 13 bases, leaving 22 bases between the germline ends. Germline lookup yields CDR1 LNHDA and CDR2 SQIVND (reference sequence). CDR3 in DNA: TGTGCCAGTAGTATCGCCGGGACACAGAATGAAGGTCAGTTCTTC. Protein product: CASSIAGTQNEGQFF.